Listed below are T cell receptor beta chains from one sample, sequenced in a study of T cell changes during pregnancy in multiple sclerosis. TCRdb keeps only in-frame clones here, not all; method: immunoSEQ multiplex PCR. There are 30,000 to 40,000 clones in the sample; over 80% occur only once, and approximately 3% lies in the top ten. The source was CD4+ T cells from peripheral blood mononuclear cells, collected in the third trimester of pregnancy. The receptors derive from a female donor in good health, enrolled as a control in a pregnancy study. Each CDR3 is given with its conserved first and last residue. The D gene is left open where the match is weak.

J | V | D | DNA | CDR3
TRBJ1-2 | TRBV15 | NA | TGTGCCACCAGCAGAGGGCAGAACTATGGCTACACCTTC | CATSRGQNYGYTF
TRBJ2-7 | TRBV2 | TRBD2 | TGTGCCAGCAAGAGTGGCGGGGGGAGCTCCTACGAGCAGTACTTC | CASKSGGGSSYEQYF
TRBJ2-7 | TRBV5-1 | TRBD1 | TGCGCCAGCAGCCCTACTCCTGCCGGGACAGGGCCCTACGAGCAGTACTTC | CASSPTPAGTGPYEQYF
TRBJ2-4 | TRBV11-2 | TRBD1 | TGTGCCAGCGGGACAGGGGGGGCAAACATTCAGTACTTC | CASGTGGANIQYF
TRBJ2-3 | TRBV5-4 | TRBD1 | TGTGCCAGCAGCTTGGAGGGACAGGGGGCTGGGGATACGCAGTATTTT | CASSLEGQGAGDTQYF
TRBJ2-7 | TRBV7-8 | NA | TGTGCCAGCAGCTTGGCCTTCTCTTCCTACGAGCAGTACTTC | CASSLAFSSYEQYF
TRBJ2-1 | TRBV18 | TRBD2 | TGTGCCAGCTCAATCGGGGCTAGCGGGAGCCATGAGCAGTTCTTC | CASSIGASGSHEQFF
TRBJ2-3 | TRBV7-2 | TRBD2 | TGTGCCAGCAGCTTACCGGGACTAGCGGGAGGGGGGGATACGCAGTATTTT | CASSLPGLAGGGDTQYF
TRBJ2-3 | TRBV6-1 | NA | TGTGCCAGCAGTGAAGTTGGTACTAGCACAGATACGCAGTATTTT | CASSEVGTSTDTQYF
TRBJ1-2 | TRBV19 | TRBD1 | TGTGCCAGTAGGGAGGACGGACAGGGGGCCAGTGGCTACACCTTC | CASREDGQGASGYTF
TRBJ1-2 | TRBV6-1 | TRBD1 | TGTGCCAGCAGGGGGACAGGGGGCGCCTATGGCTACACCTTC | CASRGTGGAYGYTF
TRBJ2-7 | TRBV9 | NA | TGTGCCAGCAGCTCCCACCCCCAAGAGGAGGGCAACTACGAGCAGTACTTC | CASSSHPQEEGNYEQYF
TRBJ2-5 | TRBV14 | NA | TGTGCCAGCAGCCGGGGGGTAGGGAGAGAGACCCAGTACTTC | CASSRGVGRETQYF
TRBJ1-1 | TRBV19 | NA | TGTGCCAGTAGTATTATGTGGCACCCGAACACTGAAGCTTTCTTT | CASSIMWHPNTEAFF
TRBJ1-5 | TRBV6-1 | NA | TGTGCCAGCAGTGAATGGGGAGGGCCTTTCAATCAGCCCCAGCATTTT | CASSEWGGPFNQPQHF
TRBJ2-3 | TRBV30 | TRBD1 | TGTGCCTGGCTCTCAGGGGGCACGCAGTATTTT | CAWLSGGTQYF
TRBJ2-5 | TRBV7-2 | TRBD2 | TGTGCCAGCAGCGAAGGGACTAGCGGGCGGGCAAGAGGAGAGACCCAGTACTTC | CASSEGTSGRARGETQYF
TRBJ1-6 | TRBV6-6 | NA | TGTGCCAGCGGGGAAGGGGGTTCTTCACCCCTCCACTTT | CASGEGGSSPLHF
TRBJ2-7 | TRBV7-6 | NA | TGTGCCAGCAGCCGCAAGGCAGGGGCTTACGAGCAGTACTTC | CASSRKAGAYEQYF
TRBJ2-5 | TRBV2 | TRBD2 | TGTGCCAGCAGTGGGGGACTAGCTCAAGAGACCCAGTACTTC | CASSGGLAQETQYF
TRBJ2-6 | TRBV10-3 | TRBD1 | TGTGCCATCAGTTCCCGGACAGGGTCTGGGGCCAACGTCCTGACTTTC | CAISSRTGSGANVLTF
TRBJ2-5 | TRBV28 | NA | TGTGCCTCGCAGGGGGGCCAAGGGGAGACCCAGTACTTC | CASQGGQGETQYF